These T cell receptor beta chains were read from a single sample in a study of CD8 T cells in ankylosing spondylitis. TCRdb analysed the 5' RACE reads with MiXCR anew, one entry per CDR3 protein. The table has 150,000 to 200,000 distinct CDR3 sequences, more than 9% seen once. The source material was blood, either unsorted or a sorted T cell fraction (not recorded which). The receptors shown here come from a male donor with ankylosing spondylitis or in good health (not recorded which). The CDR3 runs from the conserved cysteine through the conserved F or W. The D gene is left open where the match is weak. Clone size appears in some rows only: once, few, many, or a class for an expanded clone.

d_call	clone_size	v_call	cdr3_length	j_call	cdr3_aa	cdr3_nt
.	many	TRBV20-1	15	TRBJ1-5	CSASGGTYNVQPQHF	TGCAGTGCTAGTGGTGGGACGTACAACGTTCAGCCCCAGCATTTT
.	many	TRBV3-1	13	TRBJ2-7	CASSQITGYEQYF	TGTGCCAGCAGCCAAATTACAGGCTACGAGCAGTACTTC
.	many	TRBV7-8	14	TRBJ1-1	CASSFAGMNTEAFF	TGTGCCAGCAGCTTTGCTGGGATGAACACTGAAGCTTTCTTT
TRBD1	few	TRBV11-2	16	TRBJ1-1	CASSRSSQGAVTEAFF	TGTGCCAGCAGCCGTAGTTCGCAGGGGGCGGTCACTGAAGCTTTCTTT
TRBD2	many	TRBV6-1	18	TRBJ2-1	CASRSPGLLRPGIDEQFF	TGTGCCAGCAGATCACCGGGACTACTACGTCCCGGAATCGATGAGCAGTTCTTC
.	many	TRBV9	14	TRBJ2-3	CASSRGVSTDTQYF	TGTGCCAGCTCTAGGGGAGTAAGCACAGATACGCAGTATTTT
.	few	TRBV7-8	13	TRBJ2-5	CASSLLTTETQYF	TGTGCCAGCAGCTTATTGACTACAGAGACCCAGTACTTC
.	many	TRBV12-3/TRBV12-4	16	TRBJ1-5	CASSLRGAWVDQPQHF	TGTGCCAGCAGTTTAAGGGGGGCTTGGGTCGATCAGCCCCAGCATTTT
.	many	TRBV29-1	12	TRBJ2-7	CSVASGSYEQYF	TGCAGCGTTGCATCCGGCAGCTACGAGCAGTACTTC
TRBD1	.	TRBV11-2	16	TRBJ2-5	CASSLDSGTEQETQYF	TGTGCCAGCAGCTTAGATTCCGGGACAGAGCAAGAGACCCAGTACTTC
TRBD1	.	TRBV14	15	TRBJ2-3	CASSPWTGLTDTQYF	TGTGCCAGCAGCCCTTGGACAGGGTTGACAGATACGCAGTATTTT
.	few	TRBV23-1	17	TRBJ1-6	CASSQPCQPPLNSPLHF	TGCGCCAGCAGTCAGCCTTGCCAGCCTCCTTTGAATTCACCCCTCCACTTT
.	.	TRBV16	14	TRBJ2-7	CASSQVGNLQDQYF	TGTGCCAGCAGCCAAGTCGGAAACCTTCAGGATCAGTACTTC
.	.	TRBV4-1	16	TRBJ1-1	CASSNAQQGLGTEAFF	TGCGCCAGCAGCAACGCCCAACAGGGATTAGGGACTGAAGCTTTCTTT
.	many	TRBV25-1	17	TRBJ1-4	CASSEFGGGADNEKLFF	TGTGCCAGCAGTGAATTTGGAGGGGGTGCCGACAATGAAAAACTGTTTTTT
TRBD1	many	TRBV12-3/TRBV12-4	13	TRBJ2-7	CASSWTGGGEQYF	TGTGCCAGCAGCTGGACAGGGGGAGGCGAGCAGTACTTC
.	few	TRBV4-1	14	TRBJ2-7	CASSQGWLSYEQYF	TGCGCCAGCAGCCAAGGTTGGCTCTCCTACGAGCAGTACTTC
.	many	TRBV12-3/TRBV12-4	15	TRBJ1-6	CASSKRQPGESPLHF	TGTGCCAGCAGTAAAAGACAGCCGGGGGAATCACCCCTCCACTTT
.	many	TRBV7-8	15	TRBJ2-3	CASSLAGWGTDTQYF	TGTGCCAGCAGCTTAGCGGGATGGGGCACAGATACGCAGTATTTT
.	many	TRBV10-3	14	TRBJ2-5	CAISELGVRETQYF	TGTGCCATCAGTGAACTCGGGGTTAGGGAGACCCAGTACTTC